The 26 T cell receptor beta chains below were found in one sample sequenced in a study of identical twins. One entry per CDR3 protein results from TCRdb running MiXCR on the 5' RACE reads. The sample yields 350,000 to 600,000 distinct CDR3 sequences, approximately 15% seen once. These same records also appear under a second study, on yellow fever vaccine responses in identical twins.

Sequencing was carried out using CD4+ T cells sorted from blood. These receptor sequences come from a woman aged 18-35 years in good health.

This sequence joins TRBV10-3 and TRBJ2-1, with 7 bases fitting TRBD2. The CDR3 covers 16 residues. The trim removed 2 bases at V and 1 base at J, leaving 5 bases unmatched. CDR1 and CDR2 (germline): ENHRY, SYGVKD. The CDR3, as DNA: TGTGCCATCAGTGAGCGCGGGAGAGGGTCCTACAATGAGCAGTTCTTC. Translation: CAISERGRGSYNEQFF.

This clonotype was observed at least ten times. CDR3 region: CASSSAGGLTGELFF. The CDR3 bases are TGTGCCAGCAGCTCGGCGGGGGGGCTCACCGGGGAGCTGTTTTTT. The rearrangement uses TRBV5-6 and TRBJ2-2; 9 bases line up with TRBD2. CDR3 length: 15 residues. The germline V gene encodes CDR1 SGHDT and CDR2 YYEEEE. J lost 4 bases, V lost 3 bases, and 4 bases had no gene match.

The chain uses TRBV6-2 or TRBV6-3 and TRBJ2-1; tentative D call: TRBD2 (6 bases). CDR3 length equals 11 residues. Germline CDR1 reads MNHEY; CDR2 reads SVGEGT. Trimming pared 5 bases from V and 10 bases from J, leaving 9 bases between. DNA for the CDR3: TGTGCCAGCAGTCACCGGGAGGAGCAGTTCTTC. Encoded protein: CASSHREEQFF.

The chain recombines TRBV12-3 or TRBV12-4 with TRBJ2-3; D remains ambiguous. The CDR3 is 13 residues long. V shed 3 bases and J shed 4 bases, with 8 bases lying between them. In nucleotides, the CDR3 is TGTGCCAGCAGTTTTTTGTTTCCAGATACGCAGTATTTT. It encodes CASSFLFPDTQYF.

J is TRBJ2-4 and V is TRBV30, with 8 bases aligning to TRBD1. This CDR3 spans 13 amino acids. Trimming removed 4 bases from V and 9 bases from J; junction bases left unmatched: 8. Germline CDR1 GTSNPN, CDR2 SVGIG (reference sequence). CDR3 sequence: CAWTPGGLGIQYF. For the CDR3, the DNA is TGTGCCTGGACCCCAGGGGGCCTGGGCATTCAGTACTTC.

The V call is TRBV10-3, the J call TRBJ2-2; D perhaps matches TRBD2 (6 bases). Trimming shortened V by 3 bases and J by 6 bases, and 23 bases separated the two germline ends. CDR1 and CDR2 from the germline V gene are ENHRY and SYGVKD. This CDR3 spans 18 amino acids. This CDR3 is CAISDRDPGSSGAGELFF. CDR3 DNA sequence: TGTGCCATCAGTGATCGGGACCCCGGGAGTTCTGGGGCCGGGGAGCTGTTTTTT.

This clonotype turned up a few times. This sequence joins TRBV7-2 and TRBJ1-2; D is possibly TRBD1 (5 bases). This CDR3 is 14 amino acids long. The ends were cut back, 1 base at V and 6 bases at J, with 12 bases in the middle. CDR1 and CDR2 from the germline V gene are SGHTA and FQGNSA. CDR3 nucleotides: TGTGCCAGCAGCTTAGGCCCAGGGATCGATGGCTACACCTTC. It codes for CASSLGPGIDGYTF. Looking up the rest from reference TRBV7-2 and TRBJ1-2 gives the full variable domain: GAGVSQSPSNKVTEKGKDVELRCDPISGHTALYWYRQSLGQGLEFLIYFQGNSAPDKSGLPSDRFSAERTGGSVSTLTIQRTQQEDSAVYLCASSLGPGIDGYTFGSGTRLTVV.

This clonotype was observed a handful of times. V usage is TRBV3-1 and J usage is TRBJ2-7, with D unclear. Per germline, CDR1 LGHDT and CDR2 YNNKEL (reference sequence). V lost 3 bases and J 5 bases, leaving 11 bases between the germline ends. The CDR3 loop spans 13 amino acids. CDR3 in amino acids: CASSHLGSDEQYF. CDR3 coding DNA: TGTGCCAGCAGCCATTTGGGAAGCGACGAGCAGTACTTC.

This clonotype is a singleton in its sample. The chain uses TRBV7-2 and TRBJ2-5; 14 nucleotides match TRBD2. With V trimmed by 5 bases and J by 4 bases, 3 bases remained unmatched. Germline V gene data show CDR1 as SGHTA and CDR2 as FQGNSA. The CDR3 runs to 15 residues. CDR3 amino acids: CASSPTSGRGETQYF. CDR3 sequence (DNA): TGTGCCAGCAGCCCGACTAGCGGGAGGGGAGAGACCCAGTACTTC.

The chain couples TRBV7-2 to TRBJ2-7, with no clear D. The length of the CDR3 is 14 residues. With 5 bases removed from V and 6 bases from J, the gap between germline ends came to 17 bases. Germline lookup yields CDR1 SGHTA and CDR2 FQGNSA. The CDR3 sequence is CASSPDPTALEQYF. CDR3 nucleotide sequence: TGTGCCAGCAGCCCGGACCCTACTGCCCTCGAGCAGTACTTC.

This clonotype has only a few counts. The CDR3 DNA sequence: TGCAGCGTCTTCAGCGGATACAATGAGCAGTTCTTC. It specifies CSVFSGYNEQFF. The J gene is TRBJ2-1, the V gene TRBV29-1; possibly TRBD2 for D (5 bases). The germline CDR1 and CDR2 sequences are SQVTM and ANQGSEA. This CDR3 is built from 12 residues. The germline V and J ends were trimmed by 6 bases and 4 bases, with 10 bases remaining between them.

This chain links TRBV20-1 with TRBJ2-1; no definite D call. The CDR3 sequence is 14 residues long. Germline CDR1 and CDR2: DFQATT and SNEGSKA (reference sequence). Between the trimmed V and J ends, which lost 0 bases and 8 bases, there was a span of 14 bases. Here the CDR3 DNA reads TGCAGTGCTAGAGATAGGGTAGGTTGGCATGAGCAGTTCTTC. Amino acids: CSARDRVGWHEQFF.

This clonotype was detected only a few times. The chain joins TRBV28 to TRBJ2-1; TRBD2 agrees at 10 bases. V shed 3 bases and J 7 bases; nucleotides not matched to a gene: 3. The CDR3 covers 14 residues. In germline, CDR1 is MDHEN, CDR2 SYDVKM. CDR3 in amino acids: CASSFASGSNEQFF. The CDR3, as DNA: TGTGCCAGCAGTTTTGCTAGCGGGAGTAATGAGCAGTTCTTC.

The chain couples TRBV20-1 to TRBJ1-4; no clear D gene. Per germline, CDR1 DFQATT and CDR2 SNEGSKA (reference sequence). V lost 0 bases, J lost 10 bases, and 12 bases lay in between. This CDR3 region has 13 residues. CDR3 in amino acids: CSARDQTEGKLFF. The CDR3 bases are TGCAGTGCTAGAGATCAAACGGAGGGAAAACTGTTTTTT.

The gene calls are TRBV5-1 and TRBJ2-1; possibly TRBD2 for D (5 bases). CDR3 length: 17 residues. V was trimmed by 0 bases and J by 7 bases, leaving 20 bases between them. Germline assignment: CDR1 SGHRS and CDR2 YFSETQ. CDR3: CASSLGTWGVIVNEQFF. Here the CDR3 DNA reads TGCGCCAGCAGCTTGGGTACATGGGGAGTAATTGTGAATGAGCAGTTCTTC.

The chain employs TRBV7-9 and TRBJ2-7, with 7 bases that match TRBD1. This CDR3 spans 14 amino acids. CDR1 and CDR2 from the germline V gene are SEHNR and FQNEAQ (reference sequence). V lost 1 base, J lost 7 bases, and 7 bases stayed unmatched. The CDR3 DNA is TGTGCCAGCAGCTTAGATGGGACAGTGGGTGAGCAGTACTTC. Translated, it gives CASSLDGTVGEQYF.

This clonotype was seen a few times. The chain is built from TRBV9 and TRBJ2-3; D not resolved. The CDR3 consists of 13 residues. Per germline, CDR1 SGDLS and CDR2 YYNGEE. V was pared by 9 bases and J by 1 base, with 12 bases between. The CDR3 nucleotides are TGTGCCACACCGGAACGAGGCACAGATACGCAGTATTTT. It specifies CATPERGTDTQYF.

The chain carries TRBV12-3 or TRBV12-4 and TRBJ2-3; D gene ambiguous. Trimming took off 1 base at V and 1 base at J, with 9 bases between the two ends. The length of the CDR3 is 15 residues. The CDR3, as DNA: TGTGCCAGCAGTTTAGGTGGGCTCCGCACAGATACGCAGTATTTT. Translated, it gives CASSLGGLRTDTQYF.

This clonotype was counted only a few times. The chain links TRBV19 to TRBJ2-3; the D is unclear. The CDR3 totals 16 residues. Germline V gene data show CDR1 as LNHDA and CDR2 as SQIVND (reference sequence). Between the trimmed V and J ends, which lost 4 bases and 3 bases, there was a span of 17 bases. The CDR3 reads CASSTTSALRTDTQYF. The DNA for the CDR3 is TGTGCCAGTAGTACCACGTCCGCCCTGCGGACAGATACGCAGTATTTT.

There are a few counts of this clonotype. The V gene is TRBV24-1, the J gene TRBJ2-1, with D perhaps TRBD2 (5 bases). Germline CDR1 reads KGHDR; CDR2 reads SFDVKD. The CDR3 spans 13 residues. Trimming removed 6 bases from V and 9 bases from J, with 14 bases in between. CDR3 region: CATSTDGIGEQFF. The CDR3 bases are TGTGCCACCAGTACGGACGGGATCGGTGAGCAGTTCTTC.

This clonotype came up a few times. V gene TRBV6-1 combines with J gene TRBJ1-6; D call uncertain. CDR3 length: 14 amino acids. The V end was cut by 8 bases, the J end by 7 bases, with 15 bases between. Germline lookup yields CDR1 MNHNS and CDR2 SASEGT. Here the CDR3 reads CASDNGVPNSPLHF. CDR3 bases: TGTGCCAGCGACAATGGGGTGCCAAATTCACCCCTCCACTTT.

This clonotype was picked up a small number of times. The chain carries TRBV7-3 and TRBJ2-3; D is possibly TRBD2 (7 bases). The germline gives CDR1 SGHTA, CDR2 FQGTGA. The ends were cut back, 1 base at V and 6 bases at J, with 20 bases in the middle. This CDR3 has 17 residues. The chain's CDR3 is CASSLIRGAKGTDTQYF. The CDR3 region has the DNA TGTGCCAGCAGCTTAATTCGGGGGGCGAAGGGGACCGATACGCAGTATTTT.

The rearrangement joins TRBV6-2 or TRBV6-3 to TRBJ1-5, with TRBD1 as a possible D gene (5 bases). From germline, CDR1 is MNHEY and CDR2 SVGEGT. V was cut by 10 bases and J by 7 bases, with 17 bases left in between. The CDR3 is made up of 13 amino acids. CDR3 protein: CANNLGARQPQHF. The CDR3 DNA reads as TGTGCCAATAATCTAGGGGCTCGGCAGCCCCAGCATTTT.

The CDR3, as DNA: TGTGCCAGCAGCCAAGGGCGGAAAGCTGGCACAGATACGCAGTATTTT. The encoded protein is CASSQGRKAGTDTQYF. This chain joins TRBV3-1 and TRBJ2-3; no clear D. The CDR3 sequence is 16 residues long. Germline V gives CDR1 LGHDT, CDR2 YNNKEL (reference sequence). V was clipped by 1 base and J by 1 base, with 12 bases between them.

This clonotype was counted only a few times. The genes are TRBV20-1 and TRBJ2-7; no firm D call. The germline V gene encodes CDR1 DFQATT and CDR2 SNEGSKA (reference sequence). The V gene lost 7 bases and the J gene lost 0 bases, with 13 bases spanning the gap. The CDR3 loop spans 13 amino acids. This CDR3 reads CSGRYASSYEQYF. Here the CDR3 DNA reads TGCAGTGGTCGCTATGCAAGCTCCTACGAGCAGTACTTC.

J is TRBJ2-7 and V is TRBV3-1, with D possibly TRBD1 on 6 matching bases. V gave up 6 bases and J gave up 4 bases, with 13 bases separating them. Germline values: CDR1 LGHDT, CDR2 YNNKEL (reference sequence). The CDR3 length is 13 residues. Here the CDR3 DNA reads TGTGCCAGCAGTAGGGGGTGGGGTTACGAGCAGTACTTC. Translation: CASSRGWGYEQYF.